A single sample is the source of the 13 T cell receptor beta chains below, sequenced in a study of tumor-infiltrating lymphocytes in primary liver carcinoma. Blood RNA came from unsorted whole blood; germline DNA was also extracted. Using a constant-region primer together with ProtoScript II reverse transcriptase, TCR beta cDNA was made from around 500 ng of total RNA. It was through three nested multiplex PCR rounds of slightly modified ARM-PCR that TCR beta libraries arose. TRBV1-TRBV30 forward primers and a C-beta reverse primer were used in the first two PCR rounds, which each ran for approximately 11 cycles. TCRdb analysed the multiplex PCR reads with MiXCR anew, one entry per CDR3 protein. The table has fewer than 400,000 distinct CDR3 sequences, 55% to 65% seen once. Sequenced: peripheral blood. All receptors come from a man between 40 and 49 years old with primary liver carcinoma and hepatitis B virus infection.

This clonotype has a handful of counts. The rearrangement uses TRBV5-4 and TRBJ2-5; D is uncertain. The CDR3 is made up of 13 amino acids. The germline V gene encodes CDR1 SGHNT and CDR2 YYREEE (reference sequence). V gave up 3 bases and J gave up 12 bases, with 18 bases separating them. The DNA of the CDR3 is TGTGCCAGCAGCTCAACTGCCGGGTCTCAGGAGTACTTC. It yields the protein CASSSTAGSQEYF.

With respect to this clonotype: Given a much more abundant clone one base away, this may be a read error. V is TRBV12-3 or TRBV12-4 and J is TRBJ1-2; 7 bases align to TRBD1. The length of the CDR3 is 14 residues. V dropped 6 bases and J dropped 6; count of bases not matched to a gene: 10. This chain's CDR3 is CASREDRIKNGYTF. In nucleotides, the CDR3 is TGTGCCAGCAGAGAGGACAGGATAAAAAATGGCTACACCTTC.

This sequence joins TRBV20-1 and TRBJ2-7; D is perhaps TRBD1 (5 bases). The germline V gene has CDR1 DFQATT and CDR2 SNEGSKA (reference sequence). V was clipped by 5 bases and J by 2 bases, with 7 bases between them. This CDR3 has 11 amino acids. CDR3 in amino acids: CSAPGTYEQYF. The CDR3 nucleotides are TGCAGTGCTCCAGGGACCTACGAGCAGTACTTC.

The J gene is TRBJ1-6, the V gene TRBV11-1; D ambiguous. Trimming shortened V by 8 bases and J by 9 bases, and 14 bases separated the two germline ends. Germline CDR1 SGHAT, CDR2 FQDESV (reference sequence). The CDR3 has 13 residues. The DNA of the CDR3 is TGTGCCAGCTCAAGAGACGAGGCTTCACCCCTCCACTTT. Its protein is CASSRDEASPLHF.

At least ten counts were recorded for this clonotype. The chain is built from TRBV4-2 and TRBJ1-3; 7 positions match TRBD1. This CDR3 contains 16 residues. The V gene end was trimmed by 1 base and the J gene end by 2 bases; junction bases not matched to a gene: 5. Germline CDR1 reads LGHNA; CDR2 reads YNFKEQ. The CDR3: CASSQARQGAGNTIYF. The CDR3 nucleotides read TGTGCCAGCAGCCAAGCTCGTCAGGGGGCTGGAAACACCATATATTTT.

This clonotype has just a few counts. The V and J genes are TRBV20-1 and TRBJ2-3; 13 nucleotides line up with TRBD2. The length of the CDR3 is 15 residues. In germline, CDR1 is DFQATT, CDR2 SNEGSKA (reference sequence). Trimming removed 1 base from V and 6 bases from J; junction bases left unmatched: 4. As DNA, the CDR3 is TGCAGTGCTAGAGGACTAGCGGGAGGACGCGATACGCAGTATTTT. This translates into CSARGLAGGRDTQYF.

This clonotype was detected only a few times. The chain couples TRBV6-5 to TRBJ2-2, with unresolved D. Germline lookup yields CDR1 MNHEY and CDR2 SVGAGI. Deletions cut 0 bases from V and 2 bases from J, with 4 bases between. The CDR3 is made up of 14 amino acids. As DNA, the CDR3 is TGTGCCAGCAGTTACTCGGACAACACCGGGGAGCTGTTTTTT. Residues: CASSYSDNTGELFF.

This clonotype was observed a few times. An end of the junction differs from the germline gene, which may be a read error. CDR3: CSVEDGMSQETQYF. CDR3 coding DNA: TGTAGCGTTGAAGATGGGATGTCCCAAGAGACCCAGTACTTC. The V and J genes are TRBV29-1 and TRBJ2-5, with D maybe TRBD2 (5 bases). CDR1 SQVTM and CDR2 ANQGSEA come from the germline V gene. This CDR3 has 14 amino acids.

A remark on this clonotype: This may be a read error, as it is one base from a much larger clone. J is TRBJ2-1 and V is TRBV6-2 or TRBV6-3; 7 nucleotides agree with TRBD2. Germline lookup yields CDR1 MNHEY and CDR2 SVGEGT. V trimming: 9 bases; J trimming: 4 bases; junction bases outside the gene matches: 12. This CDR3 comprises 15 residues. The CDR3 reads CARILSGGWYNEQFF. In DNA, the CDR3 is TGTGCCAGGATCTTATCGGGAGGTTGGTACAATGAGCAGTTCTTC.

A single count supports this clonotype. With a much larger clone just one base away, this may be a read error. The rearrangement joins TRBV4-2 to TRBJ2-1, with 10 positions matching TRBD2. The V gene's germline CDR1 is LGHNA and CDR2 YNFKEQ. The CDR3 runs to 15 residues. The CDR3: CAGSPQREGHDEQFF. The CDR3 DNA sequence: TGTGCCGGCAGCCCCCAGCGGGAGGGCCACGATGAGCAGTTCTTC.

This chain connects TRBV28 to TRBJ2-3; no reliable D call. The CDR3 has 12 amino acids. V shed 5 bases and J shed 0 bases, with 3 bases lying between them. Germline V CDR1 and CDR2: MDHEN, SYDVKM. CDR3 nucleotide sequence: TGTGCCAGCAGTGAGAGCACAGATACGCAGTATTTT. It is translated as CASSESTDTQYF.

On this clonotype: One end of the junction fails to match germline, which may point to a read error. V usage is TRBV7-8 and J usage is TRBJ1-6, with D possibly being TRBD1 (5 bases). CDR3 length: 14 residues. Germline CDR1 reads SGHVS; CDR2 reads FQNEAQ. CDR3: CVSSLRGSRSPLHF. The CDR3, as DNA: TGTGTCAGCAGCTTAAGGGGAAGCAGGTCACCCCTCCACTTC.

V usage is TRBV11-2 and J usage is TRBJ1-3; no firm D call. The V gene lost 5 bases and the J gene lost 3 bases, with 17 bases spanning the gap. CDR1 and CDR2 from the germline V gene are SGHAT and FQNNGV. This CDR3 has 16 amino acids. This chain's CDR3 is CASSRERISYGNTIYF. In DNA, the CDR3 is TGTGCCAGCAGCCGGGAACGGATCTCCTATGGAAACACCATATATTTT.